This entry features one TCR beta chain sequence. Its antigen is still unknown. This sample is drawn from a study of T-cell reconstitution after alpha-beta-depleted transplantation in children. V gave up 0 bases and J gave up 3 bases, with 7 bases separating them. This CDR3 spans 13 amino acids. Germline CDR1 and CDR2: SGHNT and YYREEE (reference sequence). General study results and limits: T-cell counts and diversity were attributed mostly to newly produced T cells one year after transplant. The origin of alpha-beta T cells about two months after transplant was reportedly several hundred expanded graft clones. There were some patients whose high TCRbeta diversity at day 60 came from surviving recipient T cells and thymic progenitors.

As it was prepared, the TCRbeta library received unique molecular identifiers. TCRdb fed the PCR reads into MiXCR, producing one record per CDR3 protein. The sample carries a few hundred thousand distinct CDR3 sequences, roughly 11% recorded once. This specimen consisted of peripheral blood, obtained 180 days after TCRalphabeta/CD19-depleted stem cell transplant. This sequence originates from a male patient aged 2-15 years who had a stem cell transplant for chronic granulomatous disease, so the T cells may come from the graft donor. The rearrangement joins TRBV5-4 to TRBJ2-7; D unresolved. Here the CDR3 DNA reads TGTGCCAGCAGCTTGGGGACGCGCTACGAGCAGTACTTC. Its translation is CASSLGTRYEQYF.